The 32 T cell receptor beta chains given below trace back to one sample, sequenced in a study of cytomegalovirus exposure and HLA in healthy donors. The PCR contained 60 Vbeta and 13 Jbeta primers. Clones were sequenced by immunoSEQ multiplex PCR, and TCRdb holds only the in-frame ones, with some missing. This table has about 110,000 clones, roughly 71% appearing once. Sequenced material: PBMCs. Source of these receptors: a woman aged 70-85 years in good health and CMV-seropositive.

CDR3: CASSLVGQPQETQYF. As DNA, the CDR3 is TGCGCCAGCAGCTTGGTAGGACAGCCCCAAGAGACCCAGTACTTC. The chain links TRBV5-1 to TRBJ2-5; TRBD1 might be the D (6 bases). The V end lost 0 bases, the J end lost 1 base, and 10 bases lay between the germline ends. This CDR3 is 15 amino acids long. Germline CDR1 is SGHRS and CDR2 is YFSETQ.

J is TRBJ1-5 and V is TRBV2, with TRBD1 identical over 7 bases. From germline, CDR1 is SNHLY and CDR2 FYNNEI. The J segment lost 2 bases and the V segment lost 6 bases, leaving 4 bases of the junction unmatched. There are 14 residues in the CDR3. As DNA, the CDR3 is TGTGCCAGCAGAGATACAGGGGGCAATCAGCCCCAGCATTTT. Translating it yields CASRDTGGNQPQHF.

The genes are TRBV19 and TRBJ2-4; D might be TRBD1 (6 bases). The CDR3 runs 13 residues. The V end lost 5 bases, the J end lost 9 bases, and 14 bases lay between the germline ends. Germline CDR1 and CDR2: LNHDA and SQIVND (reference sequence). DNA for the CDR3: TGTGCCAGTAGTGGGAACAGGGCGGGCATTCAGTACTTC. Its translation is CASSGNRAGIQYF. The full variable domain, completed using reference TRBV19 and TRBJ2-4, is DGGITQSPKYLFRKEGQNVTLSCEQNLNHDAMYWYRQDPGQGLRLIYYSQIVNDFQKGDIAEGYSVSREKKESFPLTVTSAQKNPTAFYLCASSGNRAGIQYFGAGTRLSVL.

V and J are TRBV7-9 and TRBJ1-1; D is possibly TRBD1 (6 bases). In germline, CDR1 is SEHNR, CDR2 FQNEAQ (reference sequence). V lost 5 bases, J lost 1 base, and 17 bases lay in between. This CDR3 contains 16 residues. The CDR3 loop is CASSPGTRDTNTEAFF. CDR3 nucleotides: TGTGCCAGCAGCCCCGGTACCCGGGACACGAACACTGAAGCTTTCTTT. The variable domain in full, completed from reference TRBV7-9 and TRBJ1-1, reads DTGVSQNPRHKITKRGQNVTFRCDPISEHNRLYWYRQTLGQGPEFLTYFQNEAQLEKSRLLSDRFSAERPKGSFSTLEIQRTEQGDSAMYLCASSPGTRDTNTEAFFGQGTRLTVV.

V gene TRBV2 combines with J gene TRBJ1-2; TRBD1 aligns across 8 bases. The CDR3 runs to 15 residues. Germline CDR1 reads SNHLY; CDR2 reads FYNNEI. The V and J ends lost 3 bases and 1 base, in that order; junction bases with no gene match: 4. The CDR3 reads CASSDPDRGNYGYTF. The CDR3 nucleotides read TGTGCCAGCAGTGACCCCGACAGGGGTAACTATGGCTACACCTTC.

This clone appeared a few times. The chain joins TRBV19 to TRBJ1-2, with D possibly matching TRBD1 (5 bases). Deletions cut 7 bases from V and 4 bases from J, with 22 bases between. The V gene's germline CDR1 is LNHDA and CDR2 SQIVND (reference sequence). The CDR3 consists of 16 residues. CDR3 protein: CASTLLGQGVGYGYTF. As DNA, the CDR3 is TGTGCCAGTACCCTCTTAGGTCAAGGGGTTGGCTATGGCTACACCTTC.

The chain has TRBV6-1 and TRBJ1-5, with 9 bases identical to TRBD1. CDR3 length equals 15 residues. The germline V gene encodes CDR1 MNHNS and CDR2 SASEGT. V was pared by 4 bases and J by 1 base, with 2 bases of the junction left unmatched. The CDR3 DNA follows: TGTGCCAGCAGTGGACAGGGGGGAAGCAATCAGCCCCAGCATTTT. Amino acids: CASSGQGGSNQPQHF.

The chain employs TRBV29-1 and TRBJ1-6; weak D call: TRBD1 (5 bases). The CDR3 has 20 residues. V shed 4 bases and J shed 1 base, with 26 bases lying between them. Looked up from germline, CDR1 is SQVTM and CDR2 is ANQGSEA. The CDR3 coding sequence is TGCAGCGTTGGCTGGGGGGGAGTGGCAGACCTGAGGTCCTATAATTCACCCCTCCACTTT. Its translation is CSVGWGGVADLRSYNSPLHF.

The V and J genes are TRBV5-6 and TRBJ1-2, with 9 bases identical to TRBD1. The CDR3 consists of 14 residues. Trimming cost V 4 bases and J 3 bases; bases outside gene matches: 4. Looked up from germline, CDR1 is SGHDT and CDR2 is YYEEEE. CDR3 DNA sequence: TGTGCCAGCAGCCCGGGACAGGGCTACTATGGCTACACCTTC. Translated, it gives CASSPGQGYYGYTF.

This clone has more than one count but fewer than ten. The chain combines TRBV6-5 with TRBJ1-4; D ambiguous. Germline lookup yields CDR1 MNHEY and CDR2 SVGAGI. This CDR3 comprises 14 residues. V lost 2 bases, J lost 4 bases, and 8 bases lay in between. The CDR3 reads CASSYVIGNEKLFF. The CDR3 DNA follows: TGTGCCAGCAGTTACGTGATCGGTAATGAAAAACTGTTTTTT.

As DNA, the CDR3 is TGTGCCAGCAGCTTGCAGCAGCTTGGGGCCTATGGCTACACCTTC. Its protein is CASSLQQLGAYGYTF. V and J are TRBV5-8 and TRBJ1-2; D possibly corresponds to TRBD1 (5 bases). From germline, CDR1 is SGHTS and CDR2 YDEGEE. This CDR3 is 15 amino acids long. Between the trimmed V and J ends, which lost 1 base and 4 bases, there was a span of 14 bases. Based on the CDR3 plus reference TRBV5-8 and TRBJ1-2, the full variable domain is EAGVTQSPTHLIKTRGQQATLRCSPISGHTSVYWYQQALGLGLQFLLWYDEGEERNRGNFPPRFSGRQFPNYSSELNVNALELEDSALYLCASSLQQLGAYGYTFGSGTRLTVV.

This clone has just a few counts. The chain's CDR3 is CASSSLQGVEGYTF. Written as DNA, the CDR3 is TGTGCCAGCAGCTCCCTACAGGGAGTAGAGGGCTACACCTTC. J is TRBJ1-2 and V is TRBV7-8, with a possible D match to TRBD1 (6 bases). V was shortened by 4 bases and J by 8 bases, with 17 bases between the two germline ends. Per germline, CDR1 SGHVS and CDR2 FQNEAQ. The CDR3 is 14 residues long. Together with reference TRBV7-8 and TRBJ1-2, the CDR3 gives the full variable domain: GAGVSQSPRYKVAKRGQDVALRCDPISGHVSLFWYQQALGQGPEFLTYFQNEAQLDKSGLPSDRFFAERPEGSVSTLKIQRTQQEDSAVYLCASSSLQGVEGYTFGSGTRLTVV.

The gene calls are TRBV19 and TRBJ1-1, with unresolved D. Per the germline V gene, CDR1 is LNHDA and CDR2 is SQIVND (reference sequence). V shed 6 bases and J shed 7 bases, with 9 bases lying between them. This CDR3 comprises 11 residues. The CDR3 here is CASRGGSEAFF. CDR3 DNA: TGTGCCAGTAGGGGCGGGAGTGAAGCTTTCTTT.

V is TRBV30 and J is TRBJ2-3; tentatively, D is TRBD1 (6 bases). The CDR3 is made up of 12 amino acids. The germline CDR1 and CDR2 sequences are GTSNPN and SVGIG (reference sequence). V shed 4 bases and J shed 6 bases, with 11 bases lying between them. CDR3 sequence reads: CAWNDRSDTQYF. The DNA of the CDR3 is TGTGCCTGGAATGACAGGTCTGATACGCAGTATTTT. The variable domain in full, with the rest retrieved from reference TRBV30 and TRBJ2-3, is SQTIHQWPATLVQPVGSPLSLECTVEGTSNPNLYWYRQAAGRGLQLLFYSVGIGQISSEVPQNLSASRPQDRQFILSSKKLLLSDSGFYLCAWNDRSDTQYFGPGTRLTVL.

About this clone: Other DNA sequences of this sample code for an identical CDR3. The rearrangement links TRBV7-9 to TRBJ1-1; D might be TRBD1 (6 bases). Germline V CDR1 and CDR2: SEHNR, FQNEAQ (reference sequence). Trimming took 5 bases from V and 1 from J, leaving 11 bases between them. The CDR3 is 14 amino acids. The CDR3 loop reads CASSPQGTNTEAFF. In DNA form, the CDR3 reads TGTGCCAGCAGCCCACAGGGCACGAACACTGAAGCTTTCTTT.

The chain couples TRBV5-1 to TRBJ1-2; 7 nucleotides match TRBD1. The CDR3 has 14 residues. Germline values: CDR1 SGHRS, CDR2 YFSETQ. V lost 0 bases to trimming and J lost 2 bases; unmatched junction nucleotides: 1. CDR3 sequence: CASSLVGGNYGYTF. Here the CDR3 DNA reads TGCGCCAGCAGCTTGGTAGGGGGCAACTATGGCTACACCTTC. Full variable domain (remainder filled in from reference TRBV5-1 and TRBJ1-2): KAGVTQTPRYLIKTRGQQVTLSCSPISGHRSVSWYQQTPGQGLQFLFEYFSETQRNKGNFPGRFSGRQFSNSRSEMNVSTLELGDSALYLCASSLVGGNYGYTFGSGTRLTVV.

CDR3 sequence (DNA): TGTGCCAGCAGCTCTCCCACAGAATCCTACAATGAGCAGTTCTTC. As protein: CASSSPTESYNEQFF. The chain links TRBV13 to TRBJ2-1, with D unresolved. The CDR3 loop spans 15 amino acids. Germline V gene data show CDR1 as PRHDT and CDR2 as FYEKMQ (reference sequence). The V gene lost 4 bases and the J gene lost 1 base, with 11 bases spanning the gap. Full variable domain (outside the CDR3, taken from reference TRBV13 and TRBJ2-1): AAGVIQSPRHLIKEKRETATLKCYPIPRHDTVYWYQQGPGQDPQFLISFYEKMQSDKGSIPDRFSAQQFSDYHSELNMSSLELGDSALYFCASSSPTESYNEQFFGPGTRLTVL.

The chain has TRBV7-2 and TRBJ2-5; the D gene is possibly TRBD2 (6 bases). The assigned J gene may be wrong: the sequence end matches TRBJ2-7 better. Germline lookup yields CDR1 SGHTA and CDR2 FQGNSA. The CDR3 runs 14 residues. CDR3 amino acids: CASSNTGTSYEQYF. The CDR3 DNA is TGTGCCAGCAGCAATACCGGGACTTCCTACGAGCAGTACTTC.

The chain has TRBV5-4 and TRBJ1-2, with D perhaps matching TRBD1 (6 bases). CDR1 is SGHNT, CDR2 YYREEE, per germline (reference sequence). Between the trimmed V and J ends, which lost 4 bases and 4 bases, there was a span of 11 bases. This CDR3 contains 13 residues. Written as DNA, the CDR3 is TGTGCCAGCAGCCCCCAGGGGCCCTATGGCTACACCTTC. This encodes CASSPQGPYGYTF.

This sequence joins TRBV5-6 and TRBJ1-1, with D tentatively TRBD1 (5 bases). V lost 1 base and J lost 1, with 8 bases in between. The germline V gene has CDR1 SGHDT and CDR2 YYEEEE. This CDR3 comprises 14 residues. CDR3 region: CASSLWGGNTEAFF. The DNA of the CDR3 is TGTGCCAGCAGCTTGTGGGGGGGGAACACTGAAGCTTTCTTT.

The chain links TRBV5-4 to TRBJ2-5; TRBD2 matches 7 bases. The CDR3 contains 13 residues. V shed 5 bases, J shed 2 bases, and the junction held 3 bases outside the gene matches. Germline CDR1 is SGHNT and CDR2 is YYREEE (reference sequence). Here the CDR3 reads CASSGGVQETQYF. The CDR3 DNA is TGTGCCAGCAGTGGGGGGGTTCAAGAGACCCAGTACTTC.

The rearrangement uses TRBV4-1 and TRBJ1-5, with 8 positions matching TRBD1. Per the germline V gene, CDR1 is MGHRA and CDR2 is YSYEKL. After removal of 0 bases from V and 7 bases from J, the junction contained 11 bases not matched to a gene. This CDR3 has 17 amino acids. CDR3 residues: CASSQEGGRGQRQPQHF. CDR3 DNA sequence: TGCGCCAGCAGCCAAGAGGGGGGCAGGGGGCAAAGGCAGCCCCAGCATTTT.

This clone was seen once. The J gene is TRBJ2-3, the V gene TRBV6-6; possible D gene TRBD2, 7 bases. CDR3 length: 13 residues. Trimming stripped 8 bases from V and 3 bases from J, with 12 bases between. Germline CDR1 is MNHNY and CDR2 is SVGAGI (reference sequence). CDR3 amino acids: CASGGAGTDTQYF. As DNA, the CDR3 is TGTGCCAGCGGGGGGGCAGGAACAGATACGCAGTATTTT.

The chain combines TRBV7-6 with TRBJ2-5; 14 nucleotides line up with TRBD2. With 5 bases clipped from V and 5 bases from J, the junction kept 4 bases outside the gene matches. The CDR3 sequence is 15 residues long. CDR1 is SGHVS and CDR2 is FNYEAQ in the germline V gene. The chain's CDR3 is CASSLGLAGGETQYF. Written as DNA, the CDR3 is TGTGCCAGCAGCCTAGGACTAGCGGGGGGTGAGACCCAGTACTTC. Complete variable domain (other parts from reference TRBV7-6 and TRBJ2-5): GAGVSQSPRYKVTKRGQDVALRCDPISGHVSLYWYRQALGQGPEFLTYFNYEAQQDKSGLPNDRFSAERPEGSISTLTIQRTEQRDSAMYRCASSLGLAGGETQYFGPGTRLLVL.

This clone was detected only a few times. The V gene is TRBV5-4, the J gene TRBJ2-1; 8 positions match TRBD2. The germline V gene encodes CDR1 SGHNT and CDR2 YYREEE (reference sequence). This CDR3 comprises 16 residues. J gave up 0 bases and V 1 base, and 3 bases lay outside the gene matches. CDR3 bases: TGTGCCAGCAGCTTGCCACGGGGGGGCTCCTACAATGAGCAGTTCTTC. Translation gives CASSLPRGGSYNEQFF.

The DNA of the CDR3 is TGTGCCAGCAGCTACACAGGGAACACTGAAGCTTTCTTT. As protein: CASSYTGNTEAFF. The chain joins TRBV7-2 to TRBJ1-1; the D gene is possibly TRBD1 (5 bases). V lost 4 bases and J lost 1, with 7 bases in between. CDR1 and CDR2 (germline): SGHTA, FQGNSA. CDR3 length: 13 amino acids.

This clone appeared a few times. CDR3 in amino acids: CASSDGTGAPGELFF. For the CDR3, the DNA is TGTGCCAGCAGTGACGGGACAGGGGCCCCCGGGGAGCTGTTTTTT. The V gene is TRBV6-4, the J gene TRBJ2-2, with 10 bases fitting TRBD1. The CDR3 extends over 15 amino acids. V shed 2 bases, J shed 6 bases, and the junction held 3 bases outside the gene matches. The germline V gene has CDR1 MRHNA and CDR2 SNTAGT.

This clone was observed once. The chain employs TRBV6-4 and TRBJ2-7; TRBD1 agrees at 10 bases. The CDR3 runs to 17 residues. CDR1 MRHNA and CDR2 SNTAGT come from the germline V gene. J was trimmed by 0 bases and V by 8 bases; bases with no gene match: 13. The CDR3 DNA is TGTGCCAGCTGGTTGGGGACAGGGGTAACTCGCTCCTACGAGCAGTACTTC. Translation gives CASWLGTGVTRSYEQYF.

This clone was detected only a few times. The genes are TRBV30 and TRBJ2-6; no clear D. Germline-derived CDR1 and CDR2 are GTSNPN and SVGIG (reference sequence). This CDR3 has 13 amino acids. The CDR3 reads CASPSSGANVLTF. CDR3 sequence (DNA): TGTGCTTCCCCCAGCTCTGGGGCCAACGTCCTGACTTTC.

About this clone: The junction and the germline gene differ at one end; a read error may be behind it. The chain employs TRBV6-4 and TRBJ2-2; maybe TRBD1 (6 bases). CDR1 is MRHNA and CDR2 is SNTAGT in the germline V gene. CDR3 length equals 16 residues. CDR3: CASSDSGTSNTGELFF. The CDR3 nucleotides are TGTGCCAGCAGTGACTCAGGGACATCGAATACCGGGGAGCTGTTTTTT.

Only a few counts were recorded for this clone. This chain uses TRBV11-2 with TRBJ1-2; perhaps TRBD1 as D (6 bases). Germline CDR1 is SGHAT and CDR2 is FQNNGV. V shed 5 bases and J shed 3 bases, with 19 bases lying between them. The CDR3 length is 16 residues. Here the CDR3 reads CASSHLQGGGYYGYTF. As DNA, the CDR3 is TGTGCCAGCAGCCACCTTCAGGGAGGGGGATACTATGGCTACACCTTC.

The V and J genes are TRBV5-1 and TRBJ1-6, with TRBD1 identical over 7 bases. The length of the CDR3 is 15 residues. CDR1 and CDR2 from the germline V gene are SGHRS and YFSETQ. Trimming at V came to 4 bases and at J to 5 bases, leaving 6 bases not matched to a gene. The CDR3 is CASSRQGDHNSPLHF. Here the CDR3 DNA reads TGCGCCAGCAGCCGACAGGGTGACCATAATTCACCCCTCCACTTT.